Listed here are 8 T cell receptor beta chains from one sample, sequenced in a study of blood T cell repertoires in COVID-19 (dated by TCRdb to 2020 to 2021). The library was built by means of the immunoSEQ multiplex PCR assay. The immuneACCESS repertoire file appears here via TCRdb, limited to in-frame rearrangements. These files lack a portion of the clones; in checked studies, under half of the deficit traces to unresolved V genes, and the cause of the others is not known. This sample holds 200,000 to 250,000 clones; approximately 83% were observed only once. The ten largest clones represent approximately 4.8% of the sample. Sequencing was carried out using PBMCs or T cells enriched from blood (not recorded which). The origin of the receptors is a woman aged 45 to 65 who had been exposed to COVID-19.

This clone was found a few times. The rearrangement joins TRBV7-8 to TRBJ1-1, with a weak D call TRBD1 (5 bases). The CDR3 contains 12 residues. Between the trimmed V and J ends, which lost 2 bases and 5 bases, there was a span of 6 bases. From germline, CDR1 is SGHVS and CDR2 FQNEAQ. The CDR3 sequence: CASSLTGTEAFF. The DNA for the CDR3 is TGTGCCAGCAGCTTAACAGGTACTGAAGCTTTCTTT.

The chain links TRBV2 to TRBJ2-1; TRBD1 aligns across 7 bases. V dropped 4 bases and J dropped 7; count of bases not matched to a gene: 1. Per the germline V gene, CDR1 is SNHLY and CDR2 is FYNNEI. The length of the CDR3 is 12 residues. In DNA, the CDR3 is TGTGCCAGCAGTGTACAGGGGAATGAGCAGTTCTTC. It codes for CASSVQGNEQFF.

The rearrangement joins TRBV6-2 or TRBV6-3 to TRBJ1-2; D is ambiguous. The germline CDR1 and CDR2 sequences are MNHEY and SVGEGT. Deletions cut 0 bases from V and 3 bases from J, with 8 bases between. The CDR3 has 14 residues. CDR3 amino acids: CASSYSEEDYGYTF. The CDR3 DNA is TGTGCCAGCAGTTACTCCGAGGAGGACTATGGCTACACCTTC.

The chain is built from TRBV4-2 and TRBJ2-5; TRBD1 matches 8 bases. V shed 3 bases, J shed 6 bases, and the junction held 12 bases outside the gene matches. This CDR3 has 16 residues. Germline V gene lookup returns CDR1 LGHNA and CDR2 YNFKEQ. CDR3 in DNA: TGTGCCAGCAGCCAGAATTTCCGGCAGGGGGCGAAGACCCAGTACTTC. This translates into CASSQNFRQGAKTQYF.

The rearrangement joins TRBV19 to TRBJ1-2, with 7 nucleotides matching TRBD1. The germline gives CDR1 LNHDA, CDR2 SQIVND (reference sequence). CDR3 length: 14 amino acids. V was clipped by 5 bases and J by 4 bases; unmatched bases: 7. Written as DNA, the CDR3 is TGTGCCAGTAGTCAATCCGGGACAGCCTATGGCTACACCTTC. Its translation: CASSQSGTAYGYTF. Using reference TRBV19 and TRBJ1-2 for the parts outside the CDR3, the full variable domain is DGGITQSPKYLFRKEGQNVTLSCEQNLNHDAMYWYRQDPGQGLRLIYYSQIVNDFQKGDIAEGYSVSREKKESFPLTVTSAQKNPTAFYLCASSQSGTAYGYTFGSGTRLTVV.

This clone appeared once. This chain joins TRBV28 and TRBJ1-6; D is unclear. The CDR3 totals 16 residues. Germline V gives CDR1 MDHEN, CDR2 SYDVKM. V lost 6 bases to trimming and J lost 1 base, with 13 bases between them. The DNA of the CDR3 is TGTGCCAGCAGCCCTTATGCGGGTTCCTATAATTCACCCCTCCACTTT. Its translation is CASSPYAGSYNSPLHF. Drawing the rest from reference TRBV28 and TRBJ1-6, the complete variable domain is DVKVTQSSRYLVKRTGEKVFLECVQDMDHENMFWYRQDPGLGLRLIYFSYDVKMKEKGDIPEGYSVSREKKERFSLILESASTNQTSMYLCASSPYAGSYNSPLHFGNGTRLTVT.

CDR3 residues: CASSPRDRGGETQYF. CDR3 nucleotide sequence: TGCGCCAGCAGCCCCCGGGACAGGGGAGGGGAGACCCAGTACTTC. The V call is TRBV5-1, the J call TRBJ2-5, with 10 bases lining up with TRBD1. CDR3 size: 15 residues. Losses at the gene ends were 4 bases for V and 5 bases for J; bases not matched to a gene: 8. Looked up from germline, CDR1 is SGHRS and CDR2 is YFSETQ.

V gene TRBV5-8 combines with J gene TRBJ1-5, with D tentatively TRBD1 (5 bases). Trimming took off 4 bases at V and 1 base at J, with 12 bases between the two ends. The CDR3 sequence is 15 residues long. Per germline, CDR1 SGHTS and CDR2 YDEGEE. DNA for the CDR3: TGTGCCAGCAGCCTGGGACGGAGGAGCAATCAGCCCCAGCATTTT. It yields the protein CASSLGRRSNQPQHF.